This entry lists 12 T cell receptor beta chains sequenced from one sample in a study of blood T cells in healthy people across ages. For the second PCR, which ran for roughly 6 to 12 cycles, a sample-barcoded 5' primer and a J-beta primer mix were used. In TCRdb, the 5' RACE reads were re-called with MiXCR into one record per CDR3 protein. The sample holds roughly 1.5 million distinct CDR3 sequences, around 40% seen once. The source material was blood. The source is a woman aged 18-35 years in good health.

The CDR3 DNA sequence: TGTGCCAGCATTCTGAACCGCGCTAACCATAATGAGCAGTTCTTC. This translates into CASILNRANHNEQFF. The rearrangement joins TRBV27 to TRBJ2-1, with D unclear. Trimming took off 7 bases at V and 7 bases at J, with 20 bases between the two ends. The V gene's germline CDR1 is MNHEY and CDR2 SMNVEV (reference sequence). This CDR3 has 15 amino acids.

The table lists this clonotype with a count of one. The chain employs TRBV4-3 and TRBJ1-6; D may be TRBD1 (5 bases). Per germline, CDR1 LGHNA and CDR2 YSLEER. V lost 3 bases and J 4 bases, leaving 13 bases between the germline ends. The CDR3 has 16 amino acids. The CDR3 loop reads CASSQGSGTYNSPLHF. The CDR3 coding sequence is TGCGCCAGCAGCCAGGGATCCGGGACGTATAATTCACCCCTCCACTTT.

This clonotype occurred a few times. The V gene is TRBV29-1, the J gene TRBJ1-4; no clear D. This CDR3 has 8 amino acids. V was pared by 4 bases and J by 16 bases, with 7 bases between. CDR1 is SQVTM, CDR2 ANQGSEA, per germline. CDR3 nucleotide sequence: TGCAGCGTTGGGATGGGGTTTTTT. It specifies CSVGMGFF.

In its sample, this clonotype was seen a few times. The genes are TRBV29-1 and TRBJ1-1; 7 nucleotides match TRBD1. V lost 7 bases, J lost 3 bases, and 5 bases stayed unmatched. Germline CDR1 and CDR2: SQVTM and ANQGSEA. The CDR3 loop spans 12 amino acids. Written as DNA, the CDR3 is TGCAGCGCGGGACAGACCGACACTGAAGCTTTCTTT. As protein: CSAGQTDTEAFF.

This clonotype was found a few times. CDR3 amino acids: CASSFLVSGANVLTF. CDR3 coding DNA: TGTGCCAGCAGCTTTCTTGTCTCTGGGGCCAACGTCCTGACTTTC. This chain connects TRBV7-9 to TRBJ2-6; D gene unclear. The germline CDR1 and CDR2 sequences are SEHNR and FQNEAQ (reference sequence). The CDR3 has 15 amino acids. V lost 3 bases and J 0 bases, leaving 6 bases between the germline ends.

This clonotype was detected only a few times. The V gene is TRBV7-9, the J gene TRBJ2-7; D gene ambiguous. The V and J ends lost 4 bases and 0 bases respectively, with 13 bases between them. Looked up from germline, CDR1 is SEHNR and CDR2 is FQNEAQ (reference sequence). CDR3 size: 15 residues. The CDR3 loop reads CASSSPGPISYEQYF. The CDR3 DNA is TGTGCCAGCAGCTCTCCCGGGCCTATCTCCTACGAGCAGTACTTC.

This chain uses TRBV3-1 with TRBJ2-1; D is unresolved. Germline CDR1 is LGHDT and CDR2 is YNNKEL (reference sequence). This CDR3 has 16 amino acids. Between the trimmed V and J ends, which lost 0 bases and 2 bases, there was a span of 11 bases. In DNA, the CDR3 is TGTGCCAGCAGCCAAGAGTCAGGACGGACCTACAATGAGCAGTTCTTC. This sequence encodes CASSQESGRTYNEQFF.

The chain has TRBV24-1 and TRBJ2-3; D not resolved. V lost 3 bases to trimming and J lost 1 base, with 10 bases between them. CDR1 is KGHDR, CDR2 SFDVKD, per germline. The CDR3 sequence is 15 residues long. CDR3 residues: CATSDTRFGTDTQYF. In DNA, the CDR3 is TGTGCCACCAGTGATACCCGGTTTGGCACAGATACGCAGTATTTT.

This clonotype was observed a handful of times. This chain links TRBV7-2 with TRBJ2-3; D perhaps matches TRBD1 (7 bases). CDR3 length: 16 residues. Trimming pared 5 bases from V and 1 base from J, leaving 16 bases between. Germline V gene data show CDR1 as SGHTA and CDR2 as FQGNSA. This CDR3 reads CASSPQGGPRTDTQYF. The CDR3 bases are TGTGCCAGCAGCCCCCAGGGGGGTCCCCGCACAGATACGCAGTATTTT. Together with reference TRBV7-2 and TRBJ2-3, the CDR3 gives the full variable domain: GAGVSQSPSNKVTEKGKDVELRCDPISGHTALYWYRQSLGQGLEFLIYFQGNSAPDKSGLPSDRFSAERTGGSVSTLTIQRTQQEDSAVYLCASSPQGGPRTDTQYFGPGTRLTVL.

There are a few counts of this clonotype. V usage is TRBV5-1 and J usage is TRBJ2-7; D perhaps matches TRBD1 (6 bases). Germline V gene lookup returns CDR1 SGHRS and CDR2 YFSETQ. This CDR3 region has 13 residues. Trimming took off 5 bases at V and 3 bases at J, with 12 bases between the two ends. CDR3 sequence reads: CASRSTGIYEQYF. The CDR3, as DNA: TGCGCCAGCAGGTCTACAGGGATCTACGAGCAGTACTTC.

This clonotype has just a few counts. The chain employs TRBV9 and TRBJ1-4; D is perhaps TRBD1 (6 bases). V lost 3 bases and J 2 bases, leaving 11 bases between the germline ends. Germline V lookup: CDR1 SGDLS, CDR2 YYNGEE. This CDR3 spans 15 amino acids. The CDR3 nucleotides read TGTGCCAGCAGCGCGCGGGGGGCTACTAATGAAAAACTGTTTTTT. It is translated as CASSARGATNEKLFF.

The V and J genes are TRBV29-1 and TRBJ1-2; 9 nucleotides align to TRBD1. Per germline, CDR1 SQVTM and CDR2 ANQGSEA. The CDR3 runs 13 residues. The V gene end was trimmed by 0 bases and the J gene end by 6 bases; junction bases not matched to a gene: 2. The CDR3, as DNA: TGCAGCGTTGAAGAAACAGGGGGCAATGGCTACACCTTC. It codes for CSVEETGGNGYTF.